This passage covers 16 T cell receptor beta chains from one sample sequenced in a study of CD8 T cells in Susac syndrome. Reverse transcription used 0.5 to 1 ug RNA and random hexamers. TCRdb re-called the immunoSEQ multiplex PCR reads with MiXCR, one entry per CDR3 protein. The table has some 150,000 distinct CDR3 sequences, approximately 95% seen once. The material sequenced was CD4+ T cells from PBMCs. These receptors came from a human donor with Susac syndrome.

The rearrangement uses TRBV9 and TRBJ2-7; D is unclear. Germline CDR1 SGDLS, CDR2 YYNGEE. V lost 2 bases and J lost 6, with 12 bases in between. CDR3 length: 13 residues. This chain's CDR3 is CASSVLSDGEQYF. The CDR3 nucleotides read TGTGCCAGCAGCGTTCTGTCGGATGGCGAGCAGTACTTC.

The chain carries TRBV2 and TRBJ2-1; D uncertain. CDR1 and CDR2 from the germline V gene are SNHLY and FYNNEI. This CDR3 spans 12 amino acids. V was clipped by 5 bases and J by 3 bases, with 5 bases between them. In DNA, the CDR3 is TGTGCCAGCAGTACCAGCTACAATGAGCAGTTCTTC. This translates into CASSTSYNEQFF.

The chain links TRBV7-6 to TRBJ2-6; D is perhaps TRBD1 (6 bases). The CDR3 is 18 residues long. CDR1 and CDR2 (germline): SGHVS, FNYEAQ. V dropped 5 bases and J dropped 0 bases, with 17 bases sitting between them. This CDR3 reads CASSTVQGPLSGANVLTF. CDR3 DNA: TGTGCCAGCAGCACGGTACAGGGTCCCCTCTCTGGGGCCAACGTCCTGACTTTC.

The DNA for the CDR3 is TGCAGTGCTAGTCGACAGGGAGGTTCGCCAGATACGCAGTATTTT. Protein: CSASRQGGSPDTQYF. The chain combines TRBV20-1 with TRBJ2-3; D may be TRBD1 (7 bases). The CDR3 is 15 residues long. Germline CDR1 and CDR2: DFQATT and SNEGSKA (reference sequence). V lost 3 bases and J lost 4, with 17 bases in between.

The chain employs TRBV5-1 and TRBJ2-5, with D unclear. V was trimmed by 1 base and J by 5 bases, leaving 6 bases between them. Germline assignment: CDR1 SGHRS and CDR2 YFSETQ. The CDR3 length is 12 residues. For the CDR3, the DNA is TGCGCCAGCAGCTTGAATACGGAGACCCAGTACTTC. It translates to CASSLNTETQYF.

J is TRBJ2-5 and V is TRBV11-2; D is perhaps TRBD1 (6 bases). V lost 3 bases and J lost 4, with 18 bases in between. The CDR3 sequence is 16 residues long. Germline V gene data show CDR1 as SGHAT and CDR2 as FQNNGV. Written as DNA, the CDR3 is TGTGCCAGCAGCTTTCCGAACCAGGGGCCCTTAGAGACCCAGTACTTC. Amino acid sequence: CASSFPNQGPLETQYF.

The chain links TRBV20-1 to TRBJ1-1; tentative D call: TRBD1 (6 bases). Germline CDR1 is DFQATT and CDR2 is SNEGSKA (reference sequence). V dropped 6 bases and J dropped 4 bases, with 21 bases sitting between them. This CDR3 contains 15 residues. Here the CDR3 reads CSALDRDKGTTEAFF. The CDR3 DNA sequence: TGCAGTGCCCTAGACCGGGACAAAGGGACCACTGAAGCTTTCTTT.

The chain carries TRBV29-1 and TRBJ1-1, with D uncertain. Trimming took off 3 bases at V and 3 bases at J, with 8 bases between the two ends. Germline CDR1 reads SQVTM; CDR2 reads ANQGSEA. There are 12 residues in the CDR3. The CDR3 reads CSVDSGDTEAFF. CDR3 DNA sequence: TGCAGCGTTGATTCTGGGGACACTGAAGCTTTCTTT.

The CDR3 spells CASSRTLDTEAFF. The CDR3 region has the DNA TGTGCCAGCAGTCGGACCTTGGACACTGAAGCTTTCTTT. V usage is TRBV7-2 and J usage is TRBJ1-1; D uncertain. The CDR3 has 13 residues. V dropped 6 bases and J dropped 3 bases, with 11 bases sitting between them. CDR1 SGHTA and CDR2 FQGNSA come from the germline V gene. Complete variable domain (other parts from reference TRBV7-2 and TRBJ1-1): GAGVSQSPSNKVTEKGKDVELRCDPISGHTALYWYRQSLGQGLEFLIYFQGNSAPDKSGLPSDRFSAERTGGSVSTLTIQRTQQEDSAVYLCASSRTLDTEAFFGQGTRLTVV.

The chain joins TRBV27 to TRBJ2-7; D is perhaps TRBD2 (5 bases). The V end was cut by 3 bases, the J end by 7 bases, with 13 bases between. Germline lookup yields CDR1 MNHEY and CDR2 SMNVEV (reference sequence). The CDR3 is made up of 13 amino acids. The CDR3 DNA reads TGTGCCAGCAGTTTTCTCCCGCCGGGAGAGCAGTACTTC. Its translation: CASSFLPPGEQYF.

CDR3 sequence: CAISESTASSPLHF. The CDR3 nucleotides read TGTGCCATCAGTGAGTCTACAGCAAGTTCACCCCTCCACTTT. This chain links TRBV10-3 with TRBJ1-6; D not resolved. Looked up from germline, CDR1 is ENHRY and CDR2 is SYGVKD. The CDR3 totals 14 residues. Trimming removed 0 bases at V and 9 bases at J, with 9 bases between.

The chain employs TRBV27 and TRBJ2-1; TRBD2 matches at 9 bases. V lost 6 bases, J lost 0 bases, and 6 bases stayed unmatched. The CDR3 extends over 16 amino acids. CDR1 is MNHEY, CDR2 SMNVEV, per germline (reference sequence). The CDR3 reads CASRPLAGSSYNEQFF. In nucleotides, the CDR3 is TGTGCCAGCAGACCTCTAGCGGGGAGCTCCTACAATGAGCAGTTCTTC.

The gene calls are TRBV19 and TRBJ1-5; 7 bases agree with TRBD1. Per germline, CDR1 LNHDA and CDR2 SQIVND (reference sequence). V dropped 10 bases and J dropped 5; count of bases not matched to a gene: 5. The CDR3 consists of 12 residues. Written as DNA, the CDR3 is TGTGCCACTCGACAGGGATATCAGCCCCAGCATTTT. It specifies CATRQGYQPQHF. Complete variable domain (other parts from reference TRBV19 and TRBJ1-5): DGGITQSPKYLFRKEGQNVTLSCEQNLNHDAMYWYRQDPGQGLRLIYYSQIVNDFQKGDIAEGYSVSREKKESFPLTVTSAQKNPTAFYLCATRQGYQPQHFGDGTRLSIL.

The chain carries TRBV20-1 and TRBJ1-6, with 7 bases fitting TRBD1. CDR3 length: 15 residues. Germline CDR1 reads DFQATT; CDR2 reads SNEGSKA (reference sequence). Losses at the gene ends were 2 bases for V and 5 bases for J; bases not matched to a gene: 6. CDR3: CSARSQGTNNSPLHF. CDR3 in DNA: TGCAGTGCTAGATCACAGGGGACAAATAATTCACCCCTCCACTTT.

This rearrangement joins TRBV3-1 to TRBJ2-7, with D possibly TRBD2 on 6 matching bases. Germline assignment: CDR1 LGHDT and CDR2 YNNKEL (reference sequence). The CDR3 extends over 15 amino acids. Deletions cut 4 bases from V and 2 bases from J, with 15 bases between. CDR3 in amino acids: CASSPQGLSTYEQYF. The CDR3 bases are TGTGCCAGCAGCCCCCAGGGACTTTCAACCTACGAGCAGTACTTC.

The chain couples TRBV20-1 to TRBJ2-3; D ambiguous. The CDR3 runs 10 residues. Trimming removed 5 bases from V and 9 bases from J, with 9 bases in between. The V gene's germline CDR1 is DFQATT and CDR2 SNEGSKA (reference sequence). CDR3 DNA sequence: TGCAGTGCTCAAGCCGAAACGCAGTATTTT. It translates to CSAQAETQYF.